Below are 3 T cell receptor beta chains sequenced from a single sample in a study of T cells after yellow fever vaccination. TCRdb re-derived calls from the 5' RACE reads in MiXCR, one entry per CDR3 protein. The data contain hundreds of thousands of distinct CDR3 sequences, 7.5% to 9% of them seen just once; the ten biggest clones take up around 17%. Sequencing was performed on PBMCs, taken on the day of the first yellow fever vaccination. The receptors come from a young man who received the YFV17D yellow fever vaccine.

The chain combines TRBV13 with TRBJ2-2, with a weak D call TRBD1 (6 bases). Germline CDR1 and CDR2: PRHDT and FYEKMQ (reference sequence). V lost 4 bases and J 2 bases, leaving 14 bases between the germline ends. The CDR3 covers 16 residues. The CDR3 DNA follows: TGTGCCAGCAGCTCGAAAAGGACAGTTAACACCGGGGAGCTGTTTTTT. The encoded protein is CASSSKRTVNTGELFF.

The V and J genes are TRBV21-1 and TRBJ1-5; the DNA was not used to check the table's D call, TRBD1. TRBV21-1 is a recognized pseudogene. CDR3 length: 17 residues. The CDR3 DNA sequence: TGTGCCAGCAGCCCGCGACAGGGAAGTTATGGCAATCAGCCCCAGCATTTT. Protein product: CASSPRQGSYGNQPQHF.

V gene TRBV27 combines with J gene TRBJ1-5, with D tentatively TRBD1 (5 bases). V gave up 4 bases and J gave up 2 bases, with 12 bases separating them. Per germline, CDR1 MNHEY and CDR2 SMNVEV (reference sequence). This CDR3 has 15 amino acids. DNA for the CDR3: TGTGCCAGCAGTTATGGGGGGTTTCGCAATCAGCCCCAGCATTTT. Translated: CASSYGGFRNQPQHF.